Below, 28 T cell receptor beta chains from the same sample are listed, as sequenced in a study of blood T cell repertoires in COVID-19. Measured with immunoSEQ multiplex PCR; TCRdb has only the in-frame clones, and not every one. Among approximately 500,000 clones, roughly 87% were seen once, and the ten largest hold 0.75% to 0.9%. The sequenced sample was peripheral blood. These receptors were taken from a man aged 18 to 29 with COVID-19, enrolled during active disease.

The V gene is TRBV7-2, the J gene TRBJ2-5; possible D gene TRBD1, 6 bases. V gave up 6 bases and J gave up 0 bases, with 8 bases separating them. The CDR3 totals 13 residues. Germline V gene data show CDR1 as SGHTA and CDR2 as FQGNSA. This CDR3 reads CASSWDNQETQYF. For the CDR3, the DNA is TGTGCCAGCAGTTGGGACAACCAAGAGACCCAGTACTTC.

The gene calls are TRBV25-1 and TRBJ1-2; D possibly corresponds to TRBD1 (6 bases). The CDR3 has 16 residues. Trimming shortened V by 4 bases and J by 5 bases, and 20 bases separated the two germline ends. Germline V lookup: CDR1 MGHDK, CDR2 SYGVNS. The CDR3 loop reads CASSGDGGPVDYGYTF. The CDR3, as DNA: TGTGCCAGCAGTGGTGACGGGGGGCCGGTAGATTATGGCTACACCTTC.

The chain uses TRBV24-1 and TRBJ1-2; D is perhaps TRBD1 (5 bases). Trimming pared 4 bases from V and 4 bases from J, leaving 12 bases between. CDR3 length equals 14 residues. The germline CDR1 and CDR2 sequences are KGHDR and SFDVKD. The CDR3 DNA reads TGTGCCACCAGTGACGACAGACAGAGCTATGGCTACACCTTC. This codes for CATSDDRQSYGYTF.

This rearrangement joins TRBV7-9 to TRBJ2-7, with D hard to call. Trimming took 4 bases from V and 2 from J, leaving 15 bases between them. Per germline, CDR1 SEHNR and CDR2 FQNEAQ (reference sequence). CDR3 size: 15 residues. The CDR3 reads CASSSTLLVPYEQYF. In DNA form, the CDR3 reads TGTGCCAGCAGCTCGACTCTCCTAGTTCCCTACGAGCAGTACTTC.

The chain employs TRBV7-3 and TRBJ2-3; TRBD2 agrees at 7 bases. Per germline, CDR1 SGHTA and CDR2 FQGTGA. This CDR3 region has 15 residues. V shed 0 bases and J 5 bases; nucleotides not matched to a gene: 5. CDR3 coding DNA: TGTGCCAGCAGCTTAACGGCAGCGGGATTAGATACGCAGTATTTT. As protein: CASSLTAAGLDTQYF.

The chain is built from TRBV11-2 and TRBJ2-3; possibly TRBD2 for D (5 bases). V shed 5 bases and J shed 7 bases, with 19 bases lying between them. The CDR3 is 15 residues long. Germline V lookup: CDR1 SGHAT, CDR2 FQNNGV. CDR3 protein: CASSPRRVSEHTQYF. CDR3 in DNA: TGTGCCAGCAGCCCGAGGCGGGTTAGTGAACATACGCAGTATTTT. Using reference TRBV11-2 and TRBJ2-3 for the parts outside the CDR3, the full variable domain is EAGVAQSPRYKIIEKRQSVAFWCNPISGHATLYWYQQILGQGPKLLIQFQNNGVVDDSQLPKDRFSAERLKGVDSTLKIQPAKLEDSAVYLCASSPRRVSEHTQYFGPGTRLTVL.

This clone was detected only once. V and J are TRBV6-1 and TRBJ2-1, with TRBD2 matching over 10 bases. After removal of 1 base from V and 3 bases from J, the junction contained 0 bases not matched to a gene. Looked up from germline, CDR1 is MNHNS and CDR2 is SASEGT. The CDR3 length is 15 residues. In DNA, the CDR3 is TGTGCCAGCAGTGAAGTAGCGGGAGGCTACAATGAGCAGTTCTTC. Translation: CASSEVAGGYNEQFF.

V and J are TRBV9 and TRBJ2-2; D is possibly TRBD2 (5 bases). Trimming took 0 bases from V and 8 from J, leaving 11 bases between them. CDR1 SGDLS and CDR2 YYNGEE come from the germline V gene. The CDR3 runs 14 residues. The CDR3 DNA reads as TGTGCCAGCAGCGTAGTACCGGGAACGGGGGAGCTGTTTTTT. This sequence encodes CASSVVPGTGELFF.

The J gene is TRBJ1-4, the V gene TRBV6-1, with 10 bases matching TRBD1. Per the germline V gene, CDR1 is MNHNS and CDR2 is SASEGT. The V and J ends lost 1 base and 7 bases, in that order; junction bases with no gene match: 0. The length of the CDR3 is 14 residues. The CDR3 coding sequence is TGTGCCAGCAGTGAAGGACAGGGGGCTGAAAAACTGTTTTTT. It is translated as CASSEGQGAEKLFF.

The chain uses TRBV19 and TRBJ1-4, with 8 bases that match TRBD1. The CDR3 extends over 14 amino acids. Germline loops: CDR1 LNHDA, CDR2 SQIVND (reference sequence). V was pared by 7 bases and J by 8 bases, with 9 bases of the junction left unmatched. CDR3 in amino acids: CASKWDRPGEKLFF. Written as DNA, the CDR3 is TGTGCCAGTAAATGGGACAGGCCGGGGGAAAAACTGTTTTTT.

The V call is TRBV6-5, the J call TRBJ1-2; possible D gene TRBD1, 6 bases. Trimming left V 7 bases short and J 2 bases short, with 14 bases between. This CDR3 is built from 14 residues. CDR1 MNHEY and CDR2 SVGAGI come from the germline V gene. CDR3 residues: CASTQDSRNYGYTF. The CDR3 bases are TGTGCCAGCACCCAGGACAGCCGGAACTATGGCTACACCTTC.

This chain uses TRBV7-9 with TRBJ2-3; unclear D gene. The CDR3 is made up of 16 amino acids. The germline CDR1 and CDR2 sequences are SEHNR and FQNEAQ (reference sequence). Trimming took 1 base from V and 2 from J, leaving 13 bases between them. CDR3: CASSLGAAEDTDTQYF. The CDR3 DNA reads as TGTGCCAGCAGCTTAGGGGCAGCAGAAGACACAGATACGCAGTATTTT.

This chain links TRBV5-5 with TRBJ2-7; 9 bases are a match to TRBD1. The CDR3 sequence is 16 residues long. Looked up from germline, CDR1 is SGHKS and CDR2 is YYEKEE (reference sequence). V lost 2 bases, J lost 3 bases, and 9 bases stayed unmatched. CDR3 protein: CASSFGLRTGDYEQYF. The CDR3 bases are TGTGCCAGCAGCTTTGGATTACGGACAGGGGACTACGAGCAGTACTTC.

The V call is TRBV5-4, the J call TRBJ2-7; 8 bases are a match to TRBD2. The V and J ends lost 0 bases and 0 bases, in that order; junction bases with no gene match: 2. This CDR3 region has 15 residues. Germline V gene sequence: CDR1 SGHNT, CDR2 YYREEE (reference sequence). CDR3 DNA: TGTGCCAGCAGCTTGGGACTAGCGAACTCCTACGAGCAGTACTTC. Translation: CASSLGLANSYEQYF. Full variable domain (rest looked up from reference TRBV5-4 and TRBJ2-7): ETGVTQSPTHLIKTRGQQVTLRCSSQSGHNTVSWYQQALGQGPQFIFQYYREEENGRGNFPPRFSGLQFPNYSSELNVNALELDDSALYLCASSLGLANSYEQYFGPGTRLTVT.

The chain links TRBV13 to TRBJ2-1; 8 bases are shared with TRBD2. Germline-derived CDR1 and CDR2 are PRHDT and FYEKMQ (reference sequence). J was trimmed by 10 bases and V by 6 bases; bases with no gene match: 11. The CDR3 length is 14 residues. CDR3 protein: CASRGTRRSSEQFF. CDR3 DNA sequence: TGTGCCAGCAGGGGGACTAGAAGGTCGTCGGAGCAGTTCTTC. Full variable domain (remainder filled in from reference TRBV13 and TRBJ2-1): AAGVIQSPRHLIKEKRETATLKCYPIPRHDTVYWYQQGPGQDPQFLISFYEKMQSDKGSIPDRFSAQQFSDYHSELNMSSLELGDSALYFCASRGTRRSSEQFFGPGTRLTVL.

The rearrangement joins TRBV19 to TRBJ2-4; 9 bases line up with TRBD1. The CDR3 extends over 17 amino acids. The V gene end was trimmed by 0 bases and the J gene end by 7 bases; junction bases not matched to a gene: 10. Germline V gene sequence: CDR1 LNHDA, CDR2 SQIVND (reference sequence). CDR3 DNA sequence: TGTGCCAGTAGTATAGATCAGGGGACAGGGAGGAGGAACATTCAGTACTTC. Translation: CASSIDQGTGRRNIQYF.

The genes are TRBV13 and TRBJ1-3; 9 nucleotides line up with TRBD1. Germline values: CDR1 PRHDT, CDR2 FYEKMQ (reference sequence). Trimming cost V 4 bases and J 4 bases; bases outside gene matches: 11. There are 17 residues in the CDR3. In nucleotides, the CDR3 is TGTGCCAGCAGCTGGGGTCTGGGACAGGGAAGAGGAAACACCATATATTTT. This sequence encodes CASSWGLGQGRGNTIYF.

This chain uses TRBV3-1 (or the pseudogene TRBV3-2) with TRBJ2-7; the match to TRBD1 covers 8 bases. V shed 3 bases, J shed 3 bases, and the junction held 7 bases outside the gene matches. The CDR3 contains 15 residues. Per the germline V gene, CDR1 is LGHDT and CDR2 is YNNKEL (reference sequence). This CDR3 reads CASSHPGQAFYEQYF. In DNA form, the CDR3 reads TGTGCCAGCAGCCATCCGGGACAGGCATTCTACGAGCAGTACTTC.

The chain has TRBV12-3 or TRBV12-4 and TRBJ2-5; unclear D gene. V was clipped by 6 bases and J by 5 bases, with 7 bases between them. The CDR3 contains 11 residues. CDR3 amino acids: CASSKMETQYF. Here the CDR3 DNA reads TGTGCCAGCAGCAAAATGGAGACCCAGTACTTC.

The chain is built from TRBV6-5 and TRBJ1-5, with D tentatively TRBD1 (6 bases). Trimming pared 8 bases from V and 0 bases from J, leaving 14 bases between. CDR1 and CDR2 (germline): MNHEY, SVGAGI. This CDR3 comprises 15 residues. For the CDR3, the DNA is TGTGCCAGCGTTCGTGGGACATCTAGCAATCAGCCCCAGCATTTT. Translated: CASVRGTSSNQPQHF.

The chain uses TRBV5-1 and TRBJ1-4; D call uncertain. The V gene lost 0 bases and the J gene lost 6 bases, with 15 bases spanning the gap. Germline V gives CDR1 SGHRS, CDR2 YFSETQ. This CDR3 spans 16 amino acids. CDR3 nucleotides: TGCGCCAGCAGCTTGGGTCGGGTCGGCCAAGATGAAAAACTGTTTTTT. Encoded protein: CASSLGRVGQDEKLFF.

The CDR3 is CASSQLHQGGDGYTF. The CDR3 coding sequence is TGTGCCAGCAGCCAATTACATCAGGGGGGAGATGGCTACACCTTC. The chain has TRBV3-1 (or the pseudogene TRBV3-2) and TRBJ1-2; 7 nucleotides match TRBD1. Germline CDR1 reads LGHDT; CDR2 reads YNNKEL (reference sequence). The junction had 9 bases not matched to a gene; V was cut back by 2 bases and J by 6 bases. The CDR3 spans 15 residues.

The chain links TRBV12-5 to TRBJ1-1, with 10 bases fitting TRBD1. After removal of 5 bases from V and 1 base from J, the junction contained 10 bases not matched to a gene. This CDR3 has 17 residues. CDR1 and CDR2 from the germline V gene are LGHNT and FRNRAP. CDR3 loop: CASGGGTGEFANTEAFF. The CDR3 bases are TGTGCTAGTGGTGGGGGGACAGGGGAATTTGCGAACACTGAAGCTTTCTTT.

The CDR3 DNA sequence: TGTGCCATCCCAGGGTTCGACACCGGGGAGCTGTTTTTT. It specifies CAIPGFDTGELFF. The chain uses TRBV19 and TRBJ2-2; D might be TRBD1 (5 bases). Germline CDR1 and CDR2: LNHDA and SQIVND (reference sequence). The CDR3 has 13 amino acids. V dropped 10 bases and J dropped 3 bases, with 12 bases sitting between them. Looking up the rest from reference TRBV19 and TRBJ2-2 gives the full variable domain: DGGITQSPKYLFRKEGQNVTLSCEQNLNHDAMYWYRQDPGQGLRLIYYSQIVNDFQKGDIAEGYSVSREKKESFPLTVTSAQKNPTAFYLCAIPGFDTGELFFGEGSRLTVL.

This clone has only one observation. The V gene is TRBV3-1 (or the pseudogene TRBV3-2), the J gene TRBJ1-1; D is unclear. Trimming cost V 0 bases and J 10 bases, with 9 bases left between them. Germline values: CDR1 LGHDT, CDR2 YNNKEL (reference sequence). The CDR3 contains 12 residues. CDR3 DNA: TGTGCCAGCAGCCAAGAACCGTTCGGAGCTTTCTTT. This sequence encodes CASSQEPFGAFF.

The chain carries TRBV27 and TRBJ1-5; TRBD1 is a possible D gene (5 bases). From germline, CDR1 is MNHEY and CDR2 SMNVEV (reference sequence). V lost 0 bases, J lost 3 bases, and 12 bases lay in between. The CDR3 is made up of 16 amino acids. The CDR3 loop is CASSLSPTGTNQPQHF. As DNA, the CDR3 is TGTGCCAGCAGTTTATCGCCCACAGGCACCAATCAGCCCCAGCATTTT.

This sequence joins TRBV7-9 and TRBJ1-2, with D perhaps TRBD1 (6 bases). Germline assignment: CDR1 SEHNR and CDR2 FQNEAQ (reference sequence). The CDR3 is 17 residues long. The V and J ends lost 2 bases and 0 bases respectively, with 16 bases between them. The CDR3 DNA follows: TGTGCCAGCAGCTTACCTTTGGGGGACAAGACTAACTATGGCTACACCTTC. This translates into CASSLPLGDKTNYGYTF.

This clone has more than one count but fewer than ten. The chain couples TRBV24-1 to TRBJ2-2; 10 nucleotides match TRBD2. Per germline, CDR1 KGHDR and CDR2 SFDVKD. The V and J ends lost 3 bases and 3 bases, in that order; junction bases with no gene match: 3. CDR3 size: 16 residues. This CDR3 reads CATSDPSGGDTGELFF. The DNA of the CDR3 is TGTGCCACCAGTGATCCGAGCGGGGGGGACACCGGGGAGCTGTTTTTT.